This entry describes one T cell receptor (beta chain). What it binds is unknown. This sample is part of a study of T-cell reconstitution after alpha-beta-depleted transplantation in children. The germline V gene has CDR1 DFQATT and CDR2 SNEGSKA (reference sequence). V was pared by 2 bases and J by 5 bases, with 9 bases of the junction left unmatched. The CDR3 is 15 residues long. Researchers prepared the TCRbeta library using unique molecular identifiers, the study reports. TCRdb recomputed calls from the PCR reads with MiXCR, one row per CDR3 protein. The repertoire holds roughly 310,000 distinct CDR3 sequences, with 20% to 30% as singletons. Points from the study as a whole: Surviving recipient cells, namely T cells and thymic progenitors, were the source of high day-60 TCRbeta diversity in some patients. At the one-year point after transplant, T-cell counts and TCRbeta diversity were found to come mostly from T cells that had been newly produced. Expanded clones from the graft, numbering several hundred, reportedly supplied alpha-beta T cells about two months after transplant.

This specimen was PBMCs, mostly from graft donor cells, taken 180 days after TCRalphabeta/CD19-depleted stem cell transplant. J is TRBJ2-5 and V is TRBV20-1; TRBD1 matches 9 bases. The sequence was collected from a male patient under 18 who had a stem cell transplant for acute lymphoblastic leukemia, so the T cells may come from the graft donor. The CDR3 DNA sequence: TGCAGTGCTAGACCGCTGGACAGGGGTCGGGAGACCCAGTACTTC. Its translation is CSARPLDRGRETQYF.